This T cell receptor beta chain is from a study of T cell responses to AZD1222 COVID-19 vaccine. Study summary: Second doses at about 4 or about 12 weeks were pooled.

As for this clone: Its antigen is still unknown.

Repertoires were generated with immunoSEQ multiplex PCR, while TCRdb's copy carries only in-frame clones and drops some. The sample shows 100,000 to 150,000 clones, about 90% of them seen only once. General study results and limits: No day 14 peak samples; only post-peak repertoires were characterized. Across spike, vaccine-associated CD4 TCRs were found, dominant at 160-218 and 743-854.

Germline V lookup: CDR1 MDHEN, CDR2 SYDVKM. J gave up 0 bases and V 4 bases, and 3 bases lay outside the gene matches. The CDR3 runs 15 residues. The sequencing used peripheral blood, collected on day 0 of AZD1222 vaccination. The TCR was taken from an adult in good health. The rearrangement links TRBV28 to TRBJ1-3, with 7 nucleotides matching TRBD1. DNA for the CDR3: TGTGCCAGCAGTTCCGGGACAGTCTCTGGAAACACCATATATTTT. Amino acid sequence: CASSSGTVSGNTIYF.